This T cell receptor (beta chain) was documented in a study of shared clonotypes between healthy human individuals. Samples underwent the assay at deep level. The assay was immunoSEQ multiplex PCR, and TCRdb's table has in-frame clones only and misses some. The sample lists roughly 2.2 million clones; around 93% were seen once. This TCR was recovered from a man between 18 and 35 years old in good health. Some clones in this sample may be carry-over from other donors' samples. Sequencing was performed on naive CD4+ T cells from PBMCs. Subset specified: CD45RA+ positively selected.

The CDR3 loop is CAVGGKETQYF. In DNA, the CDR3 is TGTGCCGTAGGGGGGAAAGAGACCCAGTACTTC. V usage is TRBV7-9 and J usage is TRBJ2-5, with D perhaps being TRBD1 or TRBD2 (6 bases each). Trimming cost V 11 bases and J 3 bases, with 10 bases left between them. The CDR3 is 11 residues long. Germline V gene lookup returns CDR1 SEHNR and CDR2 FQNEAQ (reference sequence).